The next 31 T cell receptor beta chains were all read from a single sample in a study of T cells in Graves' hyperthyroidism and ophthalmopathy. TCR beta CDR3 sequences were amplified from RNA transcripts. The TCR CDR3 first-round RT-PCR relied on the HTBI primer set. One entry per CDR3 protein, called by TCRdb with MiXCR from the multiplex PCR reads. The sample includes 200,000 to 300,000 distinct CDR3 sequences, around 15% of them seen just once. The specimen was blood. The receptors here all came from a woman under 30 with Graves' ophthalmopathy.

This clonotype has at least ten counts. J is TRBJ1-4 and V is TRBV27, with D maybe TRBD1 (5 bases). CDR1 is MNHEY, CDR2 SMNVEV, per germline (reference sequence). V dropped 5 bases and J dropped 7 bases, with 14 bases sitting between them. The CDR3 sequence is 14 residues long. CDR3 protein: CASSTRGGGEKLFF. In DNA form, the CDR3 reads TGTGCCAGCAGTACTCGGGGGGGAGGTGAAAAACTGTTTTTT.

There are many counts of this clonotype. The CDR3: CASTPVAGFYNEQFF. CDR3 coding DNA: TGTGCCAGCACCCCCGTAGCGGGCTTCTACAATGAGCAGTTCTTC. The chain is built from TRBV5-6 and TRBJ2-1; 7 bases line up with TRBD2. The CDR3 length is 15 residues. V lost 6 bases and J lost 3; bases outside the gene matches: 9. Germline loops: CDR1 SGHDT, CDR2 YYEEEE.

The chain employs TRBV28 and TRBJ1-2; TRBD1 aligns across 9 bases. This CDR3 spans 16 amino acids. The germline V gene has CDR1 MDHEN and CDR2 SYDVKM. V lost 5 bases to trimming and J lost 8 bases; unmatched junction nucleotides: 15. In DNA, the CDR3 is TGTGCCAGCAGTACGAGTCCCGGGACAGGGACGTGGGGCTACACCTTC. Residues: CASSTSPGTGTWGYTF.

This clonotype was counted ten times or more. The rearrangement joins TRBV18 to TRBJ1-4, with D maybe TRBD1 (5 bases). CDR1 KGHSH and CDR2 LQKENI come from the germline V gene. The CDR3 covers 14 residues. V lost 6 bases and J lost 6, with 14 bases in between. The CDR3 nucleotides are TGTGCCAGCTCTCGCCAGGGTCGGGATGAAAAACTGTTTTTT. Its translation: CASSRQGRDEKLFF.

This sequence joins TRBV11-2 and TRBJ2-7, with D perhaps matching TRBD2 (6 bases). Trimming left V 5 bases short and J 7 bases short, with 12 bases between. The CDR3 totals 12 residues. Germline lookup yields CDR1 SGHAT and CDR2 FQNNGV. CDR3 sequence: CASSTRGAEQYF. Here the CDR3 DNA reads TGTGCCAGCAGCACCCGCGGGGCGGAGCAGTACTTC.

CDR3 loop: CSARGTGTSGRNYNEQFF. As DNA, the CDR3 is TGCAGTGCTAGAGGCACCGGGACTAGCGGGAGGAACTACAATGAGCAGTTCTTC. This chain uses TRBV20-1 with TRBJ2-1; 15 positions match TRBD2. This CDR3 contains 18 residues. Per the germline V gene, CDR1 is DFQATT and CDR2 is SNEGSKA (reference sequence). Unmatched junction bases numbered 7, after V lost 1 base and J lost 3 bases.

This clonotype was seen at least ten times. The rearrangement links TRBV29-1 to TRBJ2-1; D is unresolved. Germline V CDR1 and CDR2: SQVTM, ANQGSEA. The V and J ends lost 3 bases and 2 bases respectively, with 14 bases between them. CDR3 length equals 15 residues. The DNA for the CDR3 is TGCAGCGTTGACGCCACAGCGAGGCCCTACAATGAGCAGTTCTTC. This encodes CSVDATARPYNEQFF.

The V gene is TRBV11-2, the J gene TRBJ2-7; D might be TRBD1 (6 bases). Trimming stripped 6 bases from V and 5 bases from J, with 23 bases between. The CDR3 runs to 16 residues. Germline V gives CDR1 SGHAT, CDR2 FQNNGV. CDR3 residues: CASRPPLGAGSNEQYF. Written as DNA, the CDR3 is TGTGCCAGCAGGCCCCCTTTGGGGGCAGGGAGTAACGAGCAGTACTTC.

This chain uses TRBV11-3 with TRBJ1-1; a possible D gene is TRBD1 (5 bases). This CDR3 has 14 residues. The V end lost 0 bases, the J end lost 4 bases, and 9 bases lay between the germline ends. Germline-derived CDR1 and CDR2 are SGHNT and YENEEA. CDR3 in amino acids: CASSLDAGVTEAFF. The CDR3 DNA sequence: TGTGCCAGCAGCTTAGACGCGGGGGTCACTGAAGCTTTCTTT.

This clonotype was found many times. DNA of the CDR3: TGTGCCAGCAGTTCGGACAGAGGCTATGGCTACACCTTC. Translated, it gives CASSSDRGYGYTF. The V call is TRBV27, the J call TRBJ1-2; possibly TRBD1 for D (6 bases). The CDR3 runs to 13 residues. Germline V gene sequence: CDR1 MNHEY, CDR2 SMNVEV (reference sequence). V dropped 4 bases and J dropped 4 bases, with 10 bases sitting between them.

This clonotype was seen more than once but under ten times. The V call is TRBV19, the J call TRBJ2-3, with 11 bases matching TRBD2. Germline V gene data show CDR1 as LNHDA and CDR2 as SQIVND (reference sequence). The CDR3 covers 17 residues. The V gene end was trimmed by 6 bases and the J gene end by 4 bases; junction bases not matched to a gene: 12. DNA for the CDR3: TGTGCCAGTAGCTTGGGGGAGACTAGCGGGATAGCAGATACGCAGTATTTT. Its translation: CASSLGETSGIADTQYF.

This clonotype came up many times. The CDR3, as DNA: TGTGCCAGCAGGGGACAGGGGGGGACTGAAGCTTTCTTT. Translation gives CASRGQGGTEAFF. V usage is TRBV7-8 and J usage is TRBJ1-1; TRBD1 matches at 11 bases. This CDR3 has 13 residues. CDR1 is SGHVS, CDR2 FQNEAQ, per germline. Germline trimming cut 6 bases from V and 5 bases from J; bases unmatched to any gene: 2. Complete variable domain (other parts from reference TRBV7-8 and TRBJ1-1): GAGVSQSPRYKVAKRGQDVALRCDPISGHVSLFWYQQALGQGPEFLTYFQNEAQLDKSGLPSDRFFAERPEGSVSTLKIQRTQQEDSAVYLCASRGQGGTEAFFGQGTRLTVV.

This clonotype was found many times. This chain links TRBV11-2 with TRBJ2-7; 8 bases fit TRBD2. This CDR3 is built from 15 residues. Germline CDR1 and CDR2: SGHAT and FQNNGV. The V and J ends lost 0 bases and 3 bases, in that order; junction bases with no gene match: 4. As DNA, the CDR3 is TGTGCCAGCAGCTTAGAACTAGCGGTAAACTACGAGCAGTACTTC. Translated: CASSLELAVNYEQYF.

At least ten counts were recorded for this clonotype. The chain links TRBV5-5 to TRBJ1-1, with TRBD1 identical over 8 bases. This CDR3 contains 15 residues. Germline assignment: CDR1 SGHKS and CDR2 YYEKEE (reference sequence). Losses at the gene ends were 2 bases for V and 6 bases for J; bases not matched to a gene: 9. The chain's CDR3 is CASSFYRGMEAEAFF. The CDR3 nucleotides read TGTGCCAGCAGCTTCTACAGGGGGATGGAGGCTGAAGCTTTCTTT.

This clonotype appeared a single time. V is TRBV6-1 and J is TRBJ1-2, with 9 positions matching TRBD1. The CDR3 is 17 residues long. CDR1 and CDR2 (germline): MNHNS, SASEGT. Trimming took 6 bases from V and 8 from J; bases not matched to a gene: 19. CDR3 amino acids: CASSTPLVPGQGGGYTF. As DNA, the CDR3 is TGTGCCAGCAGCACACCTCTCGTGCCGGGACAGGGCGGGGGCTACACCTTC.

Ten or more counts support this clonotype. The CDR3 bases are TGTGCCAGCAGTTTAGGGAGGAGCAATGAGCAGTTCTTC. It encodes CASSLGRSNEQFF. This chain uses TRBV28 with TRBJ2-1; D might be TRBD2 (6 bases). CDR3 length: 13 amino acids. The V end lost 2 bases, the J end lost 6 bases, and 8 bases lay between the germline ends. Looked up from germline, CDR1 is MDHEN and CDR2 is SYDVKM.

This clonotype was detected many times. This rearrangement joins TRBV6-1 to TRBJ1-1; D unresolved. Trimming shortened V by 6 bases and J by 4 bases, and 12 bases separated the two germline ends. Germline CDR1 and CDR2: MNHNS and SASEGT. The CDR3 runs 13 residues. CDR3 in amino acids: CASSISDGTEAFF. CDR3 sequence (DNA): TGTGCCAGCAGCATATCTGACGGCACTGAAGCTTTCTTT.

This sequence joins TRBV11-2 and TRBJ2-7; 10 bases are a match to TRBD1. CDR3 length equals 16 residues. Germline loops: CDR1 SGHAT, CDR2 FQNNGV. V lost 5 bases and J lost 0; bases outside the gene matches: 7. CDR3 residues: CASSPTGGVFSYEQYF. CDR3 DNA: TGTGCCAGCAGCCCGACAGGGGGCGTTTTCTCCTACGAGCAGTACTTC. The variable domain in full, with the rest retrieved from reference TRBV11-2 and TRBJ2-7, is EAGVAQSPRYKIIEKRQSVAFWCNPISGHATLYWYQQILGQGPKLLIQFQNNGVVDDSQLPKDRFSAERLKGVDSTLKIQPAKLEDSAVYLCASSPTGGVFSYEQYFGPGTRLTVT.

The CDR3 here is CATRTGTGVLEAFF. Here the CDR3 DNA reads TGTGCCACTCGCACCGGGACAGGTGTATTGGAAGCTTTCTTT. The chain links TRBV19 to TRBJ1-1; 8 positions match TRBD1. From germline, CDR1 is LNHDA and CDR2 SQIVND (reference sequence). V was pared by 10 bases and J by 8 bases, with 15 bases of the junction left unmatched. This CDR3 spans 14 amino acids.

There are many counts of this clonotype. This rearrangement joins TRBV5-1 to TRBJ2-3; D call uncertain. Germline values: CDR1 SGHRS, CDR2 YFSETQ. This CDR3 has 14 residues. With 6 bases removed from V and 2 bases from J, the gap between germline ends came to 13 bases. The CDR3 DNA follows: TGCGCCAGCAAAGACCTGCGGTTCACAGATACGCAGTATTTT. It yields the protein CASKDLRFTDTQYF.

This clonotype was recorded many times. The DNA of the CDR3 is TGTGCCAGCAGTGACGAGCTGTTCGTTGTGAATGAGCAGTTCTTC. Amino acids: CASSDELFVVNEQFF. The chain uses TRBV28 and TRBJ2-1; D remains unclear. CDR3 length equals 15 residues. V lost 5 bases and J 7 bases, leaving 18 bases between the germline ends. Germline V CDR1 and CDR2: MDHEN, SYDVKM.

This clonotype was seen repeatedly, ten times or more. The genes are TRBV12-3 or TRBV12-4 and TRBJ2-7; 7 bases are a match to TRBD1. The CDR3 is 14 amino acids. Losses at the gene ends were 5 bases for V and 4 bases for J; bases not matched to a gene: 8. In nucleotides, the CDR3 is TGTGCCAGCAGTGGGGGACAGTCGTATTACGAGCAGTACTTC. It specifies CASSGGQSYYEQYF.

This clonotype showed up many times. The chain combines TRBV29-1 with TRBJ1-2; 7 nucleotides agree with TRBD1. From germline, CDR1 is SQVTM and CDR2 ANQGSEA. Losses at the gene ends were 2 bases for V and 5 bases for J; bases not matched to a gene: 5. This CDR3 is 13 amino acids long. The CDR3 DNA sequence: TGCAGCGTTGAATGGACCAGGGGGTATGGCTACACCTTC. This encodes CSVEWTRGYGYTF.

In its sample, this clonotype was seen many times. The genes are TRBV6-2 or TRBV6-3 and TRBJ2-7; D perhaps matches TRBD1 (5 bases). Germline V gene data show CDR1 as MNHEY and CDR2 as SVGEGT. The CDR3 is 13 amino acids. Trimming left V 6 bases short and J 0 bases short, with 9 bases between. The CDR3 DNA sequence: TGTGCCAGCAGACCGACAGCCTCCTACGAGCAGTACTTC. Protein product: CASRPTASYEQYF.

For this clonotype: A read error is possible here, since a much larger clone lies one base away. The rearrangement joins TRBV5-5 to TRBJ2-7; a possible D gene is TRBD1 (5 bases). Germline assignment: CDR1 SGHKS and CDR2 YYEKEE (reference sequence). V lost 4 bases, J lost 1 base, and 15 bases lay in between. The CDR3 runs 15 residues. CDR3 coding DNA: TGTGCCAGCAGCCACAGGATAACGAGATCCTACGAGCAGTACTTC. Translating gives CASSHRITRSYEQYF.

This clonotype was recorded at least ten times. The chain joins TRBV20-1 to TRBJ1-2, with D possibly matching TRBD1 (6 bases). CDR3 size: 13 residues. Trimming left V 4 bases short and J 6 bases short, with 15 bases between. Germline V gives CDR1 DFQATT, CDR2 SNEGSKA (reference sequence). CDR3 residues: CSAIFDRSDGYTF. CDR3 nucleotides: TGCAGTGCTATATTTGACAGGAGCGATGGCTACACCTTC.

The genes are TRBV4-1 and TRBJ2-1; possibly TRBD2 for D (5 bases). Looked up from germline, CDR1 is MGHRA and CDR2 is YSYEKL. CDR3 length: 15 residues. V gave up 0 bases and J gave up 3 bases, with 9 bases separating them. CDR3 sequence reads: CASSQDSGSYNEQFF. The CDR3 coding sequence is TGCGCCAGCAGCCAAGATTCGGGGAGCTACAATGAGCAGTTCTTC.

J is TRBJ2-3 and V is TRBV3-1; perhaps D is TRBD1 or TRBD2 (5 bases each). Germline CDR1 is LGHDT and CDR2 is YNNKEL (reference sequence). Deletions cut 1 base from V and 2 bases from J, with 13 bases between. CDR3 size: 16 residues. The DNA of the CDR3 is TGTGCCAGCAGCCAAGGAGCGGCAGGGCCCACAGATACGCAGTATTTT. Protein product: CASSQGAAGPTDTQYF.

This clonotype was seen ten or more times. V usage is TRBV20-1 and J usage is TRBJ2-2; D might be TRBD1 or TRBD2, each matching 5 bases. With 4 bases removed from V and 3 bases from J, the gap between germline ends came to 15 bases. CDR1 is DFQATT, CDR2 SNEGSKA, per germline (reference sequence). The length of the CDR3 is 15 residues. The CDR3: CSATPGTDYTGELFF. CDR3 coding DNA: TGCAGTGCTACACCCGGGACGGACTACACCGGGGAGCTGTTTTTT.

This chain links TRBV28 with TRBJ2-3; 14 nucleotides line up with TRBD2. The CDR3 has 19 residues. With V trimmed by 7 bases and J by 1 base, 13 bases remained unmatched. Germline V gene data show CDR1 as MDHEN and CDR2 as SYDVKM. DNA for the CDR3: TGTGCCAGCAACCTAACGGTGAGGACTAGCGGGGGGCGCACAGATACGCAGTATTTT. This gives the protein CASNLTVRTSGGRTDTQYF.

In its sample, this clonotype was seen once. With a much larger clone just one base away, this may be a read error. The chain is built from TRBV18 and TRBJ2-1; possible D gene TRBD1, 5 bases. CDR1 is KGHSH and CDR2 is LQKENI in the germline V gene. V dropped 8 bases and J dropped 0 bases, with 20 bases sitting between them. This CDR3 is built from 17 residues. For the CDR3, the DNA is TGTGCCAGCACCCCAGCCGGACATCTAAGCTCCTACAATGAGCAGTTCTTC. Translation gives CASTPAGHLSSYNEQFF.